One sample yielded the 24 T cell receptor beta chains listed below, sequenced in a study of blood T cell repertoires in COVID-19 (dated by TCRdb to the early 2020s). The library was obtained by the immunoSEQ multiplex PCR assay. The table comes from immuneACCESS by way of TCRdb, which keeps in-frame sequences with V and J called. Part of the clones is missing from these tables; in studies checked, under half for an unresolved V gene and the rest for unknown reasons. Counted in this sample were some 150,000 clones; around 78% of them appeared once. The leading ten clones occupy 1.5% to 2% of the sample. The specimen was peripheral blood. The receptors were sampled from a man older than 75 with acute or convalescent COVID-19.

This clone occurred a few times. The chain links TRBV11-2 to TRBJ1-1, with 10 bases fitting TRBD1. Germline V CDR1 and CDR2: SGHAT, FQNNGV. V lost 3 bases and J lost 6; bases outside the gene matches: 4. There are 14 residues in the CDR3. The CDR3 loop is CASSLTGGAAEAFF. In nucleotides, the CDR3 is TGTGCCAGCAGCTTGACAGGGGGCGCGGCTGAAGCTTTCTTT.

J is TRBJ2-6 and V is TRBV2; no firm D call. CDR3 length: 13 residues. Germline values: CDR1 SNHLY, CDR2 FYNNEI. Trimming took 7 bases from V and 0 from J, leaving 4 bases between them. The CDR3 DNA is TGTGCCAGCACCTACTCTGGGGCCAACGTCCTGACTTTC. It yields the protein CASTYSGANVLTF.

V and J are TRBV19 and TRBJ1-5; weak D call: TRBD1 (5 bases). CDR3 length equals 16 residues. With 1 base removed from V and 2 bases from J, the gap between germline ends came to 12 bases. Germline V gene sequence: CDR1 LNHDA, CDR2 SQIVND (reference sequence). This CDR3 reads CASSIVAGDRNQPQHF. For the CDR3, the DNA is TGTGCCAGTAGTATAGTGGCGGGGGATCGCAATCAGCCCCAGCATTTT.

The sample holds a few counts of this clone. The chain carries TRBV6-5 and TRBJ1-1; no firm D call. Trimming pared 5 bases from V and 5 bases from J, leaving 9 bases between. Per germline, CDR1 MNHEY and CDR2 SVGAGI. CDR3 length equals 12 residues. CDR3 DNA sequence: TGTGCCAGCAGTCCTACAGTGACTGAAGCTTTCTTT. It encodes CASSPTVTEAFF.

The table lists this clone with a count of one. This chain connects TRBV15 to TRBJ2-5; D call uncertain. The CDR3 is 16 residues long. Trimming left V 1 base short and J 1 base short, with 13 bases between. Germline V gene sequence: CDR1 LNHNV, CDR2 YYDKDF (reference sequence). The CDR3 DNA reads as TGTGCCACCAGCAGAGGTCTGCAGTTTTCCCAAGAGACCCAGTACTTC. Translated: CATSRGLQFSQETQYF.

This clone has more than one count but fewer than ten. The chain couples TRBV5-1 to TRBJ2-1, with 9 positions matching TRBD2. CDR1 SGHRS and CDR2 YFSETQ come from the germline V gene. CDR3 size: 16 residues. The V gene end was trimmed by 3 bases and the J gene end by 2 bases; junction bases not matched to a gene: 6. The CDR3 protein is CASSYRAGGPYNEQFF. The CDR3, as DNA: TGCGCCAGCAGCTACCGAGCGGGGGGCCCCTACAATGAGCAGTTCTTC.

A remark on this clone: Other DNA sequences in this specimen translate into the identical CDR3. This rearrangement joins TRBV5-1 to TRBJ1-3; D uncertain. Germline V lookup: CDR1 SGHRS, CDR2 YFSETQ. Deletions cut 0 bases from V and 0 bases from J, with 4 bases between. The CDR3 is 14 residues long. The CDR3 sequence: CASSLDSSGNTIYF. The CDR3 DNA sequence: TGCGCCAGCAGCTTGGACAGCTCTGGAAACACCATATATTTT.

The rearrangement uses TRBV12-3 or TRBV12-4 and TRBJ1-1, with 8 bases that match TRBD1. The junction had 5 bases not matched to a gene; V was cut back by 5 bases and J by 6 bases. This CDR3 contains 13 residues. Written as DNA, the CDR3 is TGTGCCAGCAGTACGGACAGGGACGCTGAAGCTTTCTTT. Translation gives CASSTDRDAEAFF.

This clone has just a few counts. This chain links TRBV3-1 (or the pseudogene TRBV3-2) with TRBJ1-3; D gene unclear. CDR3 length equals 15 residues. The V end lost 1 base, the J end lost 7 bases, and 14 bases lay between the germline ends. From germline, CDR1 is LGHDT and CDR2 YNNKEL (reference sequence). CDR3 sequence reads: CASSQGSLARNTIYF. The CDR3 DNA reads TGTGCCAGCAGCCAAGGGTCCCTAGCCCGGAACACCATATATTTT.

There are a few counts of this clone. The CDR3 protein is CASSQDIVNTGELFF. CDR3 in DNA: TGCGCCAGCAGCCAAGATATCGTCAACACCGGGGAGCTGTTTTTT. The chain carries TRBV4-1 and TRBJ2-2; D not resolved. The CDR3 spans 15 residues. CDR1 is MGHRA and CDR2 is YSYEKL in the germline V gene. The V gene lost 0 bases and the J gene lost 2 bases, with 7 bases spanning the gap.

The chain links TRBV6-5 to TRBJ1-5, with a tentative D call TRBD1 (6 bases). CDR1 and CDR2 (germline): MNHEY, SVGAGI. The CDR3 runs 12 residues. Trimming left V 8 bases short and J 5 bases short, with 10 bases between. The CDR3 coding sequence is TGTGCCAGCCGGGAGGGGGATCAGCCCCAGCATTTT. The encoded protein is CASREGDQPQHF.

The sample holds one count of this clone. Here the CDR3 reads CASSQAWRGYEQYF. CDR3 sequence (DNA): TGTGCCAGCAGCCAAGCATGGCGGGGGTACGAGCAGTACTTC. The J gene is TRBJ2-7, the V gene TRBV3-1 (or the pseudogene TRBV3-2), with 7 bases matching TRBD2. Germline V gene lookup returns CDR1 LGHDT and CDR2 YNNKEL (reference sequence). CDR3 size: 14 residues. With 1 base clipped from V and 4 bases from J, the junction kept 4 bases outside the gene matches.

The rearrangement links TRBV19 to TRBJ1-5; 8 nucleotides align to TRBD1. In germline, CDR1 is LNHDA, CDR2 SQIVND (reference sequence). The CDR3 is 15 amino acids. V dropped 4 bases and J dropped 0; count of bases not matched to a gene: 2. This CDR3 reads CASSTTGDSNQPQHF. The CDR3 nucleotides are TGTGCCAGTAGTACGACAGGGGATAGCAATCAGCCCCAGCATTTT.

The chain has TRBV28 and TRBJ2-3; 7 bases align to TRBD2. The trim removed 2 bases at V and 6 bases at J, leaving 14 bases unmatched. CDR3 length: 17 residues. Germline values: CDR1 MDHEN, CDR2 SYDVKM. The CDR3 DNA sequence: TGTGCCAGCAGTTTACCCGCTTCCCGGACTAGTCCGGATACGCAGTATTTT. Translated: CASSLPASRTSPDTQYF.

This chain connects TRBV11-3 to TRBJ2-2; tentatively, D is TRBD1 (5 bases). Germline V gene lookup returns CDR1 SGHNT and CDR2 YENEEA. The CDR3 consists of 15 residues. V was shortened by 1 base and J by 2 bases, with 8 bases between the two germline ends. The DNA of the CDR3 is TGTGCCAGCAGCTTAGTAAGGGGAAACACCGGGGAGCTGTTTTTT. As protein: CASSLVRGNTGELFF.

The rearrangement links TRBV7-3 to TRBJ2-3, with TRBD2 identical over 10 bases. CDR1 SGHTA and CDR2 FQGTGA come from the germline V gene. This CDR3 has 15 residues. With 5 bases clipped from V and 2 bases from J, the junction kept 4 bases outside the gene matches. In DNA form, the CDR3 reads TGTGCCAGCAGCGAACTAGCGGGGAACACAGATACGCAGTATTTT. It yields the protein CASSELAGNTDTQYF. The whole variable domain, filled in from reference TRBV7-3 and TRBJ2-3, reads GAGVSQTPSNKVTEKGKYVELRCDPISGHTALYWYRQSLGQGPEFLIYFQGTGAADDSGLPNDRFFAVRPEGSVSTLKIQRTERGDSAVYLCASSELAGNTDTQYFGPGTRLTVL.

The chain carries TRBV5-1 and TRBJ2-5; 12 bases align to TRBD1. Unmatched junction bases numbered 5, after V lost 3 bases and J lost 5 bases. The CDR3 has 15 amino acids. In germline, CDR1 is SGHRS, CDR2 YFSETQ. DNA for the CDR3: TGCGCCAGCAGCTCCGGGACAGGGGGCGCGGAGACCCAGTACTTC. Amino acid sequence: CASSSGTGGAETQYF.

This clone occurred many times. The V gene is TRBV28, the J gene TRBJ2-1; D is possibly TRBD2 (5 bases). CDR3 size: 11 residues. Germline CDR1 reads MDHEN; CDR2 reads SYDVKM. V was cut by 3 bases and J by 8 bases, with 5 bases left in between. The CDR3, as DNA: TGTGCCAGCAGTTTGAGGGATGAGCAGTTCTTC. Translation gives CASSLRDEQFF.

The chain carries TRBV11-2 and TRBJ2-7; D gene uncertain. V gave up 4 bases and J gave up 3 bases, with 10 bases separating them. This CDR3 contains 13 residues. The germline V gene has CDR1 SGHAT and CDR2 FQNNGV. CDR3 DNA: TGTGCCAGCAGCTCTGGCAAAGTCTACGAGCAGTACTTC. Translation gives CASSSGKVYEQYF.

This clone was found a few times. The chain uses TRBV30 and TRBJ1-1; 7 bases agree with TRBD1. Germline CDR1 is GTSNPN and CDR2 is SVGIG (reference sequence). The V gene end was trimmed by 7 bases and the J gene end by 5 bases; junction bases not matched to a gene: 7. The CDR3 runs to 12 residues. CDR3 in amino acids: CASGGSGTEAFF. CDR3 in DNA: TGTGCCTCAGGGGGGAGTGGAACTGAAGCTTTCTTT.

This clone was seen a few times. The chain couples TRBV5-5 to TRBJ1-1, with D possibly being TRBD1 (6 bases). The germline V gene encodes CDR1 SGHKS and CDR2 YYEKEE (reference sequence). This CDR3 is 15 amino acids long. The V and J ends lost 0 bases and 1 base respectively, with 10 bases between them. CDR3 sequence reads: CASSLEGTPNTEAFF. The DNA for the CDR3 is TGTGCCAGCAGCTTGGAGGGGACACCGAACACTGAAGCTTTCTTT.

This rearrangement joins TRBV6-4 to TRBJ1-2; 7 bases align to TRBD1. The length of the CDR3 is 13 residues. Trimming at V came to 4 bases and at J to 4 bases, leaving 3 bases not matched to a gene. CDR1 and CDR2 from the germline V gene are MRHNA and SNTAGT. The CDR3 loop reads CASSGGTAYGYTF. CDR3 bases: TGTGCCAGCAGTGGGGGGACAGCCTATGGCTACACCTTC.

The J gene is TRBJ1-2, the V gene TRBV6-6, with D hard to call. Trimming left V 6 bases short and J 4 bases short, with 15 bases between. There are 14 residues in the CDR3. From germline, CDR1 is MNHNY and CDR2 SVGAGI (reference sequence). The CDR3, as DNA: TGTGCCAGCAGGGCGGAGGCGGATTCCTATGGCTACACCTTC. This sequence encodes CASRAEADSYGYTF.

This clone was counted only a few times. The genes are TRBV19 and TRBJ1-2; D is ambiguous. CDR1 is LNHDA and CDR2 is SQIVND in the germline V gene (reference sequence). The CDR3 covers 13 residues. V was cut by 4 bases and J by 4 bases, with 10 bases left in between. CDR3 bases: TGTGCCAGTAGTAGGAGCACACTCTATGGCTACACCTTC. Translated: CASSRSTLYGYTF.